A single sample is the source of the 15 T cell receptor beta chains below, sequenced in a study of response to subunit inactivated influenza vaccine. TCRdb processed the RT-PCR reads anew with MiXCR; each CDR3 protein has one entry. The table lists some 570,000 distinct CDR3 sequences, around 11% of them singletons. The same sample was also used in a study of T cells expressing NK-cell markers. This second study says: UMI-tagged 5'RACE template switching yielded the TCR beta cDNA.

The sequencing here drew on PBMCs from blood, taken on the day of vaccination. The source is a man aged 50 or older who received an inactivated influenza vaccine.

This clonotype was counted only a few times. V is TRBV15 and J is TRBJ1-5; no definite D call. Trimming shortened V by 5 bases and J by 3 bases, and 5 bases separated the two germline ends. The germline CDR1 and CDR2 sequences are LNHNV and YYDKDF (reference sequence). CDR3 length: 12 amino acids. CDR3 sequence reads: CATSFHNQPQHF. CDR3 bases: TGTGCCACCAGCTTTCACAATCAGCCCCAGCATTTT. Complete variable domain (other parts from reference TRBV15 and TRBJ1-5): DAMVIQNPRYQVTQFGKPVTLSCSQTLNHNVMYWYQQKSSQAPKLLFHYYDKDFNNEADTPDNFQSRRPNTSFCFLDIRSPGLGDTAMYLCATSFHNQPQHFGDGTRLSIL.

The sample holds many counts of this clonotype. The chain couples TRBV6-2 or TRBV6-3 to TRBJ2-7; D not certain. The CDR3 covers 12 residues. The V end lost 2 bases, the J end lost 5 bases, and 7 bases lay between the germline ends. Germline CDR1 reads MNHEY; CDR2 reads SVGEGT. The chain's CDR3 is CASSYRSHEQYF. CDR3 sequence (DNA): TGTGCCAGCAGTTACCGTAGTCACGAGCAGTACTTC.

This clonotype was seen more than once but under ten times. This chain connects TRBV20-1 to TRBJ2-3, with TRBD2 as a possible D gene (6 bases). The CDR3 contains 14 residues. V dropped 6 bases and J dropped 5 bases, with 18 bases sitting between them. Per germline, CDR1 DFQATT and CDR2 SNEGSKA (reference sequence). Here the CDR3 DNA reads TGCAGTGCCCCCGGAGGAGGGCGGGGAGATACGCAGTATTTT. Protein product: CSAPGGGRGDTQYF.

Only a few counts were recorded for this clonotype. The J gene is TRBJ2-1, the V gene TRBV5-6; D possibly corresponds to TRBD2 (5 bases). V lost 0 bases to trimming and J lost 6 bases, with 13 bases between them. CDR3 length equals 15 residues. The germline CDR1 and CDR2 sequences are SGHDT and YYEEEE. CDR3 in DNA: TGTGCCAGCAGCTTGGCCGGGGTAATAGGCAATGAGCAGTTCTTC. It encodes CASSLAGVIGNEQFF.

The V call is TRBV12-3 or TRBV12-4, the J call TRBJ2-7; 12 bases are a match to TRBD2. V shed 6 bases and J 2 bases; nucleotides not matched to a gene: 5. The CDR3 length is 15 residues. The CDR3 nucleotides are TGTGCCAGCAGCCAGACTAGCGGGGGAACCTACGAGCAGTACTTC. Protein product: CASSQTSGGTYEQYF.

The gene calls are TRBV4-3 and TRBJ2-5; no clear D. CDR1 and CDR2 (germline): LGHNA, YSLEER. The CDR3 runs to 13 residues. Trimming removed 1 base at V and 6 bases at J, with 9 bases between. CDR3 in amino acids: CASSQGQRKTQYF. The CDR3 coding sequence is TGCGCCAGCAGCCAAGGGCAGAGAAAGACCCAGTACTTC.

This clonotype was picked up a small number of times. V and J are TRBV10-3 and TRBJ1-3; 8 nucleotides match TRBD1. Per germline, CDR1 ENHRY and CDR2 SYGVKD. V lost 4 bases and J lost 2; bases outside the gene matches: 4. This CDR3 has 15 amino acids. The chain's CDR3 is CAISGRTGTGNTIYF. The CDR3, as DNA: TGTGCCATCAGTGGACGGACAGGGACTGGAAACACCATATATTTT.

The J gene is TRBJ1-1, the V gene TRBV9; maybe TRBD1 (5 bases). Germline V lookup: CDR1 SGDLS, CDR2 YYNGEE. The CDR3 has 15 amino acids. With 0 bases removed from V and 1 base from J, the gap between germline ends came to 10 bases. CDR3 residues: CASSVVAGPNTEAFF. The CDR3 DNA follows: TGTGCCAGCAGCGTAGTGGCAGGGCCGAACACTGAAGCTTTCTTT.

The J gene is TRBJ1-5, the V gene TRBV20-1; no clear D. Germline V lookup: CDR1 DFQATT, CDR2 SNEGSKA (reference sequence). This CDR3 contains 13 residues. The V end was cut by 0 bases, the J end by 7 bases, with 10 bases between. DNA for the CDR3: TGCAGTGCTAGAGATCTTAGCGGGCAGCCCCAGCATTTT. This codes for CSARDLSGQPQHF.

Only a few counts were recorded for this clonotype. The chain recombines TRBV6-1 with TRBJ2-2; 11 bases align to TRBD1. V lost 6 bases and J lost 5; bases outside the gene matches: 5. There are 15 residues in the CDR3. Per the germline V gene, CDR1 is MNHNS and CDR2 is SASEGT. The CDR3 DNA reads TGTGCCAGCAGGGACAGGGGGCGAAGGACCGGGGAGCTGTTTTTT. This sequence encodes CASRDRGRRTGELFF.

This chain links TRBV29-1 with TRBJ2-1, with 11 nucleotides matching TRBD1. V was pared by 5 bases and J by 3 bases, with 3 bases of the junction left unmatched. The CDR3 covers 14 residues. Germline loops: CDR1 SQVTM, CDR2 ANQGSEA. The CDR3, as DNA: TGCAGCGTTTCCGGGACAGGGGGCTACAATGAGCAGTTCTTC. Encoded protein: CSVSGTGGYNEQFF.

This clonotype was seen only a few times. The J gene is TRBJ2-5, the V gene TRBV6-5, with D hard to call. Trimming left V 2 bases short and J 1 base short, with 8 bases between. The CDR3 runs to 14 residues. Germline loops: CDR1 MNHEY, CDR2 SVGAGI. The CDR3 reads CASSYRPSQETQYF. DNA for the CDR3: TGTGCCAGCAGTTACCGTCCCAGCCAAGAGACCCAGTACTTC.

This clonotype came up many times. CDR3 sequence (DNA): TGTGCCAGCAGTTTAGAGGATCTAGCGGTCCACAATGAGCAGTTCTTC. Protein sequence: CASSLEDLAVHNEQFF. V is TRBV12-3 or TRBV12-4 and J is TRBJ2-1, with 7 nucleotides matching TRBD2. CDR3 length: 16 amino acids. Trimming removed 1 base from V and 5 bases from J; junction bases left unmatched: 8.

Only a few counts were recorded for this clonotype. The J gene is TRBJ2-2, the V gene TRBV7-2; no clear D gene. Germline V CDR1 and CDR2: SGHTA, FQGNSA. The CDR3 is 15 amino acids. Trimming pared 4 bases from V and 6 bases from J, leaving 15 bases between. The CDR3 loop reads CASSSRSHVPGELFF. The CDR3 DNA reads TGTGCCAGCAGCTCCCGTTCGCACGTTCCCGGGGAGCTGTTTTTT.

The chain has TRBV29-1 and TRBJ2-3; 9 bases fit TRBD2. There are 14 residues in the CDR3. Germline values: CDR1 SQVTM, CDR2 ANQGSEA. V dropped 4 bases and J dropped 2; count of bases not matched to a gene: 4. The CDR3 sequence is CSVAGGGVTDTQYF. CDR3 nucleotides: TGCAGCGTTGCCGGCGGGGGGGTCACAGATACGCAGTATTTT.